This TCR beta chain derives from a study of blood T cell repertoires in COVID-19. Overall study context: T cells, B-cell-depleted T cells, or PBMCs provided the cDNA or gDNA that served as material.

TCRdb keeps only in-frame clones here, not all; method: immunoSEQ multiplex PCR. The sample consists of about 250,000 clones, roughly nine tenths of them appearing once. The sequenced sample consisted of PBMCs or T cells enriched from blood (not recorded which). The origin of this receptor is a woman under 30 who had recovered from COVID-19.

CDR3 in amino acids: CASSVVAGTDTQYF. In DNA, the CDR3 is TGTGCCAGCAGCGTAGTAGCGGGGACAGATACGCAGTATTTT. The chain has TRBV9 and TRBJ2-3, with 8 nucleotides matching TRBD2. Trimming took 0 bases from V and 3 from J; bases not matched to a gene: 0. The CDR3 loop spans 14 amino acids. The germline gives CDR1 SGDLS, CDR2 YYNGEE.